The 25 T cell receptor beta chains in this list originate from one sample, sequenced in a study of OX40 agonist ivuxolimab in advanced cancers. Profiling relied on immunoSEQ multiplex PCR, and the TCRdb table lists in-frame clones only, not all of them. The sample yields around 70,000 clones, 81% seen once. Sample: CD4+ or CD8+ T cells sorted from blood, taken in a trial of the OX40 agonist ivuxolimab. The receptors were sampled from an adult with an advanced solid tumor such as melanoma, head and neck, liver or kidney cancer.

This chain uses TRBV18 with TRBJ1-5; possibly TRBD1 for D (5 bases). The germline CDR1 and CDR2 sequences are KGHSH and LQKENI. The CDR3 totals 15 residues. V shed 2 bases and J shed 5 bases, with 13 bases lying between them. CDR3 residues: CASSPGQGLYQPQHF. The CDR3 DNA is TGTGCCAGCTCACCAGGGCAGGGCCTTTATCAGCCCCAGCATTTT.

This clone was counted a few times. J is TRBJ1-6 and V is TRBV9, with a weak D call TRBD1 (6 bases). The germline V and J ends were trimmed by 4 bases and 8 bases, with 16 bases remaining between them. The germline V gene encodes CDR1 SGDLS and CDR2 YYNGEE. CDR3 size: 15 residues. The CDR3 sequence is CASSINTGLHSPLHF. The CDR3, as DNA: TGTGCCAGCAGCATAAATACAGGGCTTCATTCACCCCTCCACTTT. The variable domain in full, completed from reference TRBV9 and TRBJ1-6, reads DSGVTQTPKHLITATGQRVTLRCSPRSGDLSVYWYQQSLDQGLQFLIQYYNGEERAKGNILERFSAQQFPDLHSELNLSSLELGDSALYFCASSINTGLHSPLHFGNGTRLTVT.

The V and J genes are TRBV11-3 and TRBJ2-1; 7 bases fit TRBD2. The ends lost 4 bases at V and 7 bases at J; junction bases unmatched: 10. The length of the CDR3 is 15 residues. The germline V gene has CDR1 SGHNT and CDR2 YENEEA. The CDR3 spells CASSWLAGAGNEQFF. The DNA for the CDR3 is TGTGCCAGCAGCTGGCTCGCGGGAGCGGGGAATGAGCAGTTCTTC.

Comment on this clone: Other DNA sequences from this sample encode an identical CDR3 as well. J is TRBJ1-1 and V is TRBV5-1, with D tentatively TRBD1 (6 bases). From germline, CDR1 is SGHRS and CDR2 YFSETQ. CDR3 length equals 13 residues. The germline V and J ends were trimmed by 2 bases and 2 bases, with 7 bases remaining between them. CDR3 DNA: TGCGCCAGCAGCTTACAGGGAAACACTGAAGCTTTCTTT. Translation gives CASSLQGNTEAFF.

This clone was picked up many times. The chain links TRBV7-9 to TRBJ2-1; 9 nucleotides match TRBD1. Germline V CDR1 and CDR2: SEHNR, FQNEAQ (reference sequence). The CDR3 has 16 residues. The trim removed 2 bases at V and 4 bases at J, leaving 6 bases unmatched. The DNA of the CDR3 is TGTGCCAGCAGCTTAAACAGGGGGCTTGGGTACAATGAGCAGTTCTTC. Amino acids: CASSLNRGLGYNEQFF.

DNA for the CDR3: TGTGCCTCGGACCCCGGCCCAGAAAGCTCCTACAATGAGCAGTTCTTC. Translated: CASDPGPESSYNEQFF. The chain uses TRBV11-2 and TRBJ2-1; unclear D gene. Germline lookup yields CDR1 SGHAT and CDR2 FQNNGV. The CDR3 is 16 amino acids. V gave up 11 bases and J gave up 0 bases, with 20 bases separating them.

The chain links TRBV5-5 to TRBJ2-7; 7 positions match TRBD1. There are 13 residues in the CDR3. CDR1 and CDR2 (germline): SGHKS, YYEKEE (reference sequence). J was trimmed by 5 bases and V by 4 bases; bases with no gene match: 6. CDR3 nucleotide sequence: TGTGCCAGCAGCCTCGAGGACAGGCACGAGCAGTACTTC. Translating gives CASSLEDRHEQYF.

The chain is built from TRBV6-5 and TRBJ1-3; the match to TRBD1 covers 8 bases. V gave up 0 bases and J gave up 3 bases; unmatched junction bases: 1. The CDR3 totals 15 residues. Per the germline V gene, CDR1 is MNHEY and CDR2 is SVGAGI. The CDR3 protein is CASSYSTGVGNTIYF. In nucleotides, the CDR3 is TGTGCCAGCAGTTACTCGACAGGGGTTGGAAACACCATATATTTT.

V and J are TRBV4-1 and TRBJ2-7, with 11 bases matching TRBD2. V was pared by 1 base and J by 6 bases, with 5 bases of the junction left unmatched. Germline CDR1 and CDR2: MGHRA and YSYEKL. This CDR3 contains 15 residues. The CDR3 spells CASSQVPLAGGEQYF. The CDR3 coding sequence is TGCGCCAGCAGCCAAGTCCCCCTAGCGGGAGGCGAGCAGTACTTC.

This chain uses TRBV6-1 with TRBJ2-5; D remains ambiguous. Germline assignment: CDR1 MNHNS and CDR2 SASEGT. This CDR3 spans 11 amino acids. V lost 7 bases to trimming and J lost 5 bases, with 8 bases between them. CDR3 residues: CASTLLETQYF. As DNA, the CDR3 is TGTGCCAGCACCCTCCTGGAGACCCAGTACTTC.

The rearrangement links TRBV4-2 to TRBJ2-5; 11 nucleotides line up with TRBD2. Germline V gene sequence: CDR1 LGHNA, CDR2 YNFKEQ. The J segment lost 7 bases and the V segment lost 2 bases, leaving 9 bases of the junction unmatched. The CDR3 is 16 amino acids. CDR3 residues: CASSQKSGLAGGTQYF. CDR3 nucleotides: TGTGCCAGCAGCCAAAAAAGTGGGCTAGCGGGAGGGACCCAGTACTTC.

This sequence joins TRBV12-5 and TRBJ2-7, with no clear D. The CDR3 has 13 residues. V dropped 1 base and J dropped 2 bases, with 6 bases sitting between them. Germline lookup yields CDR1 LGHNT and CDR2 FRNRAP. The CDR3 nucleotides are TGTGCTAGTGGTTTGGACGCCACCTACGAGCAGTACTTC. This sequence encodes CASGLDATYEQYF.

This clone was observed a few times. The CDR3 loop reads CASSSRTGGLWDTEAFF. CDR3 DNA: TGTGCCAGCAGCTCCAGAACAGGGGGCTTGTGGGACACTGAAGCTTTCTTT. The rearrangement links TRBV11-3 to TRBJ1-1; 9 bases line up with TRBD1. This CDR3 region has 17 residues. Germline loops: CDR1 SGHNT, CDR2 YENEEA. V shed 4 bases and J 3 bases; nucleotides not matched to a gene: 12. Supplemented by reference TRBV11-3 and TRBJ1-1, the full variable domain reads EAGVVQSPRYKIIEKKQPVAFWCNPISGHNTLYWYLQNLGQGPELLIRYENEEAVDDSQLPKDRFSAERLKGVDSTLKIQPAELGDSAVYLCASSSRTGGLWDTEAFFGQGTRLTVV.

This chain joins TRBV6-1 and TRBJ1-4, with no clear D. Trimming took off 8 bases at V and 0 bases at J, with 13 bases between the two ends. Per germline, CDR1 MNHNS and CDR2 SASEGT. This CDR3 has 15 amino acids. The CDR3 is CASCFFPATNEKLFF. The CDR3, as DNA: TGTGCCAGCTGCTTCTTTCCTGCAACTAATGAAAAACTGTTTTTT.

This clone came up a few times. The CDR3: CASSEEGVSYNSPLHF. CDR3 in DNA: TGTGCCAGCAGTGAGGAGGGCGTATCCTATAATTCACCCCTCCACTTT. This chain uses TRBV2 with TRBJ1-6; D uncertain. Germline-derived CDR1 and CDR2 are SNHLY and FYNNEI. Trimming left V 3 bases short and J 1 base short, with 10 bases between. This CDR3 comprises 16 residues.

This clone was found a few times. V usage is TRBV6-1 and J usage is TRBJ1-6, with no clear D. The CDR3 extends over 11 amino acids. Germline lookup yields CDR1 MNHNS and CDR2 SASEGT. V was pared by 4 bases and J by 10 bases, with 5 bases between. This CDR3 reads CASSVVSPLHF. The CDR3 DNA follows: TGTGCCAGCAGTGTGGTCTCACCCCTCCACTTT.

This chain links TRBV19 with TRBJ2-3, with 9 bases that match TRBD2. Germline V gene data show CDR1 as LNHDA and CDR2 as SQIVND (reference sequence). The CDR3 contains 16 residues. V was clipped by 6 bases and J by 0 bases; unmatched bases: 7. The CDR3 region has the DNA TGTGCCAGTAGATCAATAACTAGCGGGAGCACAGATACGCAGTATTTT. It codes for CASRSITSGSTDTQYF.

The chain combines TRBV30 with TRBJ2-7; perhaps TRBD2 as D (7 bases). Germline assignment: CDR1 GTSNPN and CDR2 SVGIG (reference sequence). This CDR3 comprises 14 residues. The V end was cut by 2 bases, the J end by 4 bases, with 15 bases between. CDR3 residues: CAWSLGGVSYEQYF. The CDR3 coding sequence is TGTGCCTGGAGTTTAGGGGGGGTCTCGTACGAGCAGTACTTC.

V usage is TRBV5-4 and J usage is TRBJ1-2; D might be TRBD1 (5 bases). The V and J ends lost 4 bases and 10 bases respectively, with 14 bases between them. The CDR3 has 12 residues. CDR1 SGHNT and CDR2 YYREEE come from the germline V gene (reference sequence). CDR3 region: CASSPGGKVYTF. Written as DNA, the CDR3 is TGTGCCAGCAGCCCCGGGGGGAAAGTCTACACCTTC.

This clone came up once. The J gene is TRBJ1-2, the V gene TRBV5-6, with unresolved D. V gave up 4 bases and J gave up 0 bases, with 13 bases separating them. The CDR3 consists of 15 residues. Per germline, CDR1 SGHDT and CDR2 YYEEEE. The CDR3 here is CASSLAHPTNYGYTF. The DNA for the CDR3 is TGTGCCAGCAGCCTTGCACATCCCACTAACTATGGCTACACCTTC.

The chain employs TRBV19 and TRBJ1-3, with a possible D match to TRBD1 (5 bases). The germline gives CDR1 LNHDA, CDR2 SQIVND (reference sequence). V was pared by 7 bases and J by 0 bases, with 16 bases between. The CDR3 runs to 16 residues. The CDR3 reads CASISFGALSGNTIYF. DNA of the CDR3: TGTGCCAGTATCTCCTTTGGGGCCCTCTCTGGAAACACCATATATTTT.

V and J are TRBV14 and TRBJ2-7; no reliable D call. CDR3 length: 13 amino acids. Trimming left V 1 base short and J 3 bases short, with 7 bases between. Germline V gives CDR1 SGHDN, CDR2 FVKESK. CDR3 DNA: TGTGCCAGCAGCCAAGGGACCTTCTACGAGCAGTACTTC. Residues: CASSQGTFYEQYF.

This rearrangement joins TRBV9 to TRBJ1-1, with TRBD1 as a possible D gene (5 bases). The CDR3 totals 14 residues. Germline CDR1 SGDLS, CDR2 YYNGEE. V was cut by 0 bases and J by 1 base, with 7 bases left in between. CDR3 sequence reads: CASSVGQRNTEAFF. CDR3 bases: TGTGCCAGCAGCGTAGGACAGCGGAACACTGAAGCTTTCTTT.

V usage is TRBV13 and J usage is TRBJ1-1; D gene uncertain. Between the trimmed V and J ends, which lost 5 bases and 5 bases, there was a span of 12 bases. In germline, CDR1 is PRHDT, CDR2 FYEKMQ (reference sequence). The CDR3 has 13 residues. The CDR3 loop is CASSPRTATEAFF. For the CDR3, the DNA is TGTGCCAGCAGCCCCCGGACGGCGACTGAAGCTTTCTTT.

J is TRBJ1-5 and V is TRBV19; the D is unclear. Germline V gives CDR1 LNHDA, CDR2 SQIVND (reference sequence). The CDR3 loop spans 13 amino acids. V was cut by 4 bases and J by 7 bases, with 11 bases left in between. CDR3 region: CASSKGIGQPQHF. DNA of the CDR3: TGTGCCAGTAGTAAAGGGATAGGACAGCCCCAGCATTTT.